This T cell receptor beta chain was observed in a study of blood T cell repertoires in COVID-19. Study-wide background: Whether acute or convalescent, the COVID-19 samples came from the United States, Italy and Spain. T cells, B-cell-depleted T cells, or PBMCs supplied cDNA or gDNA.

This CDR3 has 15 amino acids. CDR1 is SGDLS, CDR2 YYNGEE, per germline. The V end was cut by 0 bases, the J end by 4 bases, with 11 bases between. This clone was counted once. In the original processing: Cell counts per sample came from amplifying reference gene primers. Some clones are missing from TCRdb's copy, which holds only in-frame ones; the method was immunoSEQ multiplex PCR. That table gives V, J and clone size, and the DNA gave D and trimming. Among around 130,000 clones, about 80% were seen once, and the ten largest hold 10% to 15%. The clonotype comes from a woman aged 55-69 years with acute or convalescent COVID-19. The chain is built from TRBV9 and TRBJ1-3; the D gene is possibly TRBD1 (6 bases). Material: peripheral blood. CDR3 DNA sequence: TGTGCCAGCAGCGTAGGACCAGGGGTCGGAAACACCATATATTTT. Its translation is CASSVGPGVGNTIYF.